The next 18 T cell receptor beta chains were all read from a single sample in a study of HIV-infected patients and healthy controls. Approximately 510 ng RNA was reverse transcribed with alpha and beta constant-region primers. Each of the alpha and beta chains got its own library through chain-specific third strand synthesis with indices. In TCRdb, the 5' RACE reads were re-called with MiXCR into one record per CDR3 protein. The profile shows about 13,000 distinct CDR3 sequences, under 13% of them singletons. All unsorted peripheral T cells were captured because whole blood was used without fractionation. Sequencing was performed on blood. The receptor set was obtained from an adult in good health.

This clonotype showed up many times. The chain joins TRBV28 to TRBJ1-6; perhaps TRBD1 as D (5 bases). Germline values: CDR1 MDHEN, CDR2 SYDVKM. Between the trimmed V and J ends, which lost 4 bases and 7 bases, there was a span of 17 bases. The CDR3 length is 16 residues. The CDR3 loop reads CASSSSGTGPNSPLHF. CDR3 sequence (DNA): TGTGCCAGCAGTTCATCCGGGACGGGGCCGAATTCACCCCTCCACTTT.

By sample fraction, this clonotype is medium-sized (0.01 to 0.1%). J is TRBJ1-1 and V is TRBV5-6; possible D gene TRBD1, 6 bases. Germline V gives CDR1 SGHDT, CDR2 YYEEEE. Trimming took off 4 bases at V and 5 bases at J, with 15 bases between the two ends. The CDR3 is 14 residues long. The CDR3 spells CASSQQGGETEAFF. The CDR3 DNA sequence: TGTGCCAGCAGCCAGCAAGGGGGGGAGACTGAAGCTTTCTTT.

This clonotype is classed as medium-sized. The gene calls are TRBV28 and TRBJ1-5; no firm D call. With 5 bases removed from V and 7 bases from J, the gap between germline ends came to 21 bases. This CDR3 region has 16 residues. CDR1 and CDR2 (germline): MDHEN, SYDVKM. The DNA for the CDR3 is TGTGCCAGCAGTCCCACCTCCTCGGTGCCCCGACAGCCCCAGCATTTT. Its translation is CASSPTSSVPRQPQHF.

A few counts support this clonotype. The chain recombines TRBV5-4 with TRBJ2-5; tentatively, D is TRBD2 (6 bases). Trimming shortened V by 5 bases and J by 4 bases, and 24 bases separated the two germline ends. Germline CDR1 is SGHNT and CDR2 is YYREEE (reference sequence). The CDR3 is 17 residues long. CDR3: CASSPGGRGSPGETQYF. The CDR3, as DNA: TGTGCCAGCAGTCCCGGGGGAAGGGGCTCGCCAGGAGAGACCCAGTACTTC.

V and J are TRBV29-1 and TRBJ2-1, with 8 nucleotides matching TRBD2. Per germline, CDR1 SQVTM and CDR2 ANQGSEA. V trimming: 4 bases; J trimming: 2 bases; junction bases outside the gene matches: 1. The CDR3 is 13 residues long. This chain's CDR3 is CSVAGRAYNEQFF. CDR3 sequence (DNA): TGCAGCGTTGCCGGGAGGGCCTACAATGAGCAGTTCTTC.

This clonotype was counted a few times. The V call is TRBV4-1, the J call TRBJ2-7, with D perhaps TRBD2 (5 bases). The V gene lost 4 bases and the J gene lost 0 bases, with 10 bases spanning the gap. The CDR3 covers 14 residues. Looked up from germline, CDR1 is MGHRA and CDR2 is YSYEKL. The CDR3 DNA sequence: TGCGCCAGCAGCCCGAGCGGTTACTCCTACGAGCAGTACTTC. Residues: CASSPSGYSYEQYF.

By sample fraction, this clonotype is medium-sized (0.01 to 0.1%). The CDR3 region is CASTPGVAKNIQYF. The CDR3, as DNA: TGTGCCAGCACCCCCGGAGTAGCCAAAAACATTCAGTACTTC. The chain uses TRBV9 and TRBJ2-4; D remains unclear. The CDR3 spans 14 residues. Trimming pared 6 bases from V and 0 bases from J, leaving 10 bases between. Germline lookup yields CDR1 SGDLS and CDR2 YYNGEE.

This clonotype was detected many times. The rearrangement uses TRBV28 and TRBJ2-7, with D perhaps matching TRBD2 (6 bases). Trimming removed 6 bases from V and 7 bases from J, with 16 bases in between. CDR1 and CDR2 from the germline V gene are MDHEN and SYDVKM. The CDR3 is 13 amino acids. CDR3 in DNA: TGTGCCAGCAGGGGGGGTCAGGGAGAAGAGCAGTACTTC. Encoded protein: CASRGGQGEEQYF.

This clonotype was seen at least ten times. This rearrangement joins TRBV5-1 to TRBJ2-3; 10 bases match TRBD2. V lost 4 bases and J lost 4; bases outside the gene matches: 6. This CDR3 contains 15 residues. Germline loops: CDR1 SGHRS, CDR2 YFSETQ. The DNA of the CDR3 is TGCGCCAGCAGCGCTAGCGGGAGATTTCCAGATACGCAGTATTTT. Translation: CASSASGRFPDTQYF.

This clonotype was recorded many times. The CDR3 coding sequence is TGCGCCAGCCAAACTAACAGGGCGAACACCGGGGAGCTGTTTTTT. It codes for CASQTNRANTGELFF. This chain connects TRBV4-1 to TRBJ2-2, with a possible D match to TRBD1 (6 bases). The CDR3 runs 15 residues. The V gene's germline CDR1 is MGHRA and CDR2 YSYEKL. V gave up 8 bases and J gave up 0 bases, with 13 bases separating them.

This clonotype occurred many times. Here the CDR3 reads CSARETGGQGRPQHF. CDR3 bases: TGCAGTGCTAGGGAGACGGGTGGTCAGGGCAGGCCCCAGCATTTT. The gene calls are TRBV20-1 and TRBJ1-5, with D possibly matching TRBD1 (5 bases). This CDR3 comprises 15 residues. V was trimmed by 3 bases and J by 9 bases, leaving 21 bases between them. Germline V gene sequence: CDR1 DFQATT, CDR2 SNEGSKA (reference sequence).

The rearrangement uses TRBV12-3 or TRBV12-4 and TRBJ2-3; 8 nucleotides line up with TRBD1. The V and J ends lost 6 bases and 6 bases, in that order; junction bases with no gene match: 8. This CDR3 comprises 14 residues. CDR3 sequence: CASRFRGLEDTQYF. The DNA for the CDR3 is TGTGCCAGCAGATTCAGGGGGCTTGAGGATACGCAGTATTTT.

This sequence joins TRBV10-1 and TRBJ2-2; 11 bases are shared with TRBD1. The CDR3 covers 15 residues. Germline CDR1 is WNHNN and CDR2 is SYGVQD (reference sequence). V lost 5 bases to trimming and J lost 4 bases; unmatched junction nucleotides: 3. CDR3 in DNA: TGCGCCAGCAGTCCCGGGACAGGGGGCACCGGGGAGCTGTTTTTT. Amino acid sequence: CASSPGTGGTGELFF.

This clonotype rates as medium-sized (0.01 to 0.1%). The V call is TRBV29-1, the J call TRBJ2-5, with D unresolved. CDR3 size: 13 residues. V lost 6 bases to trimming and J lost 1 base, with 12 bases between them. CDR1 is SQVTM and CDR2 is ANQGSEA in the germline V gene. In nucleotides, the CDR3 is TGCAGCGTGCGCCCGGCCGCCCAAGAGACCCAGTACTTC. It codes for CSVRPAAQETQYF. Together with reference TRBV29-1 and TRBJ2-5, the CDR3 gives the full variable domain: SAVISQKPSRDICQRGTSLTIQCQVDSQVTMMFWYRQQPGQSLTLIATANQGSEATYESGFVIDKFPISRPNLTFSTLTVSNMSPEDSSIYLCSVRPAAQETQYFGPGTRLLVL.

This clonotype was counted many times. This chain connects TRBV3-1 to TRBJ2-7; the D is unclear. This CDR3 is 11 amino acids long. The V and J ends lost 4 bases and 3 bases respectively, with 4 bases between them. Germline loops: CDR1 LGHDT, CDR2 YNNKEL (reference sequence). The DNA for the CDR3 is TGTGCCAGCAGCCTCCACTACGAGCAGTACTTC. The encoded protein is CASSLHYEQYF.

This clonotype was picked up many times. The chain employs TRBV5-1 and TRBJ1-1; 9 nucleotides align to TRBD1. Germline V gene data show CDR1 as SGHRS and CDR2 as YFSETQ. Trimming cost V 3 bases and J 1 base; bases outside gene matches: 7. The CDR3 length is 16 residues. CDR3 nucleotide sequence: TGCGCCAGCAGCTCAACAGGGGGCGCCGGGAACACTGAAGCTTTCTTT. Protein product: CASSSTGGAGNTEAFF.

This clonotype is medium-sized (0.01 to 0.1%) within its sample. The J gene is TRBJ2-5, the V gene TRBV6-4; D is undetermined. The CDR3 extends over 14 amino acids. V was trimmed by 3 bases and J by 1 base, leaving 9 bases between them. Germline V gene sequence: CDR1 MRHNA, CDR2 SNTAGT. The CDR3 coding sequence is TGTGCCAGCAGTGAGCTGGGCGGCCAAGAGACCCAGTACTTC. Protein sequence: CASSELGGQETQYF.

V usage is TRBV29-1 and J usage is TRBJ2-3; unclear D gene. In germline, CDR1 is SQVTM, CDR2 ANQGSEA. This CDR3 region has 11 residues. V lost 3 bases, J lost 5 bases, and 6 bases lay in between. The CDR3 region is CSVDSGDTQYF. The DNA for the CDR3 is TGCAGCGTTGACTCTGGAGATACGCAGTATTTT.